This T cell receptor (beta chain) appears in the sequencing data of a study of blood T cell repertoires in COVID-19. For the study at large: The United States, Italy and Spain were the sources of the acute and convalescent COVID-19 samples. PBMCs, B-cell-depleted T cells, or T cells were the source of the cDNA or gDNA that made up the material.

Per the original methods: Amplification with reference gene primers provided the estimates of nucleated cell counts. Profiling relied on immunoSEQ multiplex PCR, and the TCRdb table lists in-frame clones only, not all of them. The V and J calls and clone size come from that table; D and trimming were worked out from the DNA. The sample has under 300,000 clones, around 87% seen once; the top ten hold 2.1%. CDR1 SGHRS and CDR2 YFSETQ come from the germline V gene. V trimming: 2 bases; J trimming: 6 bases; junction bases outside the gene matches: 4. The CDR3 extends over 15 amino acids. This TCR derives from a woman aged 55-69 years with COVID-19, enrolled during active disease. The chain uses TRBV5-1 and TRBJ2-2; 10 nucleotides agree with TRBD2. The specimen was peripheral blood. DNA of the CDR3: TGCGCCAGCAGCTTAACTAGCGGGGTCGCCGGGGAGCTGTTTTTT. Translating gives CASSLTSGVAGELFF.